One and the same sample provided the 27 T cell receptor beta chains below, sequenced in a study of blood T cells in healthy people across ages. A second PCR, run for roughly 7 to 11 cycles, used a sample-barcoded 5' primer plus a J-beta primer mix. MiXCR, applied by TCRdb to the 5' RACE reads, yields one record per CDR3 protein. The sample lists hundreds of thousands of distinct CDR3 sequences; more than 25% were seen once. The source material was blood. The receptors derive from a woman over 75 in good health.

At least ten counts were recorded for this clonotype. The chain has TRBV5-5 and TRBJ2-7, with 8 bases aligning to TRBD1. CDR1 and CDR2 from the germline V gene are SGHKS and YYEKEE (reference sequence). CDR3 size: 16 residues. V dropped 4 bases and J dropped 8; count of bases not matched to a gene: 17. Written as DNA, the CDR3 is TGTGCCAGCAGCACCACAGGGGGGATTGCCCTAGGCAAGCAGTACTTC. It is translated as CASSTTGGIALGKQYF. The variable domain in full, with the rest retrieved from reference TRBV5-5 and TRBJ2-7, is DAGVTQSPTHLIKTRGQQVTLRCSPISGHKSVSWYQQVLGQGPQFIFQYYEKEERGRGNFPDRFSARQFPNYSSELNVNALLLGDSALYLCASSTTGGIALGKQYFGPGTRLTVT.

This clonotype was counted between two and nine times. V usage is TRBV12-3 or TRBV12-4 and J usage is TRBJ1-1; 7 nucleotides align to TRBD1. CDR3 length: 15 residues. With 4 bases clipped from V and 10 bases from J, the junction kept 15 bases outside the gene matches. CDR3: CASSSGGGGIVGAFF. Written as DNA, the CDR3 is TGTGCCAGCAGTTCCGGTGGAGGGGGCATTGTAGGAGCTTTCTTT.

Many counts were recorded for this clonotype. The J gene is TRBJ2-1, the V gene TRBV9; no definite D call. The CDR3 is 16 amino acids. From germline, CDR1 is SGDLS and CDR2 YYNGEE. The V end lost 0 bases, the J end lost 5 bases, and 15 bases lay between the germline ends. The DNA of the CDR3 is TGTGCCAGCAGCGTAGTGGGAACAGCCTTTAACAATGAGCAGTTCTTC. The encoded protein is CASSVVGTAFNNEQFF.

There are many counts of this clonotype. V is TRBV4-2 and J is TRBJ1-2, with D unresolved. The ends were cut back, 1 base at V and 0 bases at J, with 12 bases in the middle. Germline V lookup: CDR1 LGHNA, CDR2 YNFKEQ. CDR3 size: 16 residues. DNA of the CDR3: TGTGCCAGCAGCCAAGCGGCGGCTCCGTCTAACTATGGCTACACCTTC. Translating gives CASSQAAAPSNYGYTF.

A word on this clonotype: A single base separates this from a much larger clone, so it may be a read error. This chain connects TRBV6-7 to TRBJ2-3, with D perhaps TRBD2 (6 bases). TRBV6-7 has ORF status, its function being uncertain. This CDR3 is 15 amino acids long. V was trimmed by 11 bases and J by 2 bases, leaving 20 bases between them. The chain's CDR3 is CAGTQLASYTDTQYF. CDR3 bases: TGTGCCGGCACCCAGCTAGCGTCGTACACAGATACGCAGTATTTT.

This clonotype was seen a few times. This clone may be a read error of a much larger clone one base away. The chain is built from TRBV10-2 and TRBJ2-5; a weak D match, TRBD1 (6 bases). CDR3 length: 14 amino acids. Germline CDR1 is WSHSY and CDR2 is SAAADI. CDR3 coding DNA: TGCGCCAGCAGACTAACAGGGCCTGAAGAGACCCAGGACTTC. Encoded protein: CASRLTGPEETQDF.

This clonotype was detected a few times. The V call is TRBV3-1, the J call TRBJ1-6; no firm D call. The CDR3 runs to 16 residues. V was trimmed by 1 base and J by 6 bases, leaving 13 bases between them. Germline CDR1 LGHDT, CDR2 YNNKEL (reference sequence). The CDR3 spells CASSQAAGGTNSPLHF. Here the CDR3 DNA reads TGTGCCAGCAGCCAAGCAGCAGGTGGAACTAATTCACCCCTCCACTTT.

This chain uses TRBV9 with TRBJ2-7, with D unresolved. Germline V CDR1 and CDR2: SGDLS, YYNGEE. CDR3 length equals 14 residues. The V gene lost 5 bases and the J gene lost 3 bases, with 15 bases spanning the gap. Here the CDR3 DNA reads TGTGCCAGCAGACAGCCTTACAGAGACTACGAGCAGTACTTC. Protein: CASRQPYRDYEQYF.

This clonotype was seen a single time. V is TRBV7-8 and J is TRBJ2-2; 7 bases are a match to TRBD1. The CDR3 consists of 15 residues. J was trimmed by 6 bases and V by 6 bases; bases with no gene match: 10. Germline-derived CDR1 and CDR2 are SGHVS and FQNEAQ. CDR3 nucleotide sequence: TGTGCCAGCAGGATTGGGACAGTAAGGTCCGGGGAGCTGTTTTTT. Translation: CASRIGTVRSGELFF. Drawing the rest from reference TRBV7-8 and TRBJ2-2, the complete variable domain is GAGVSQSPRYKVAKRGQDVALRCDPISGHVSLFWYQQALGQGPEFLTYFQNEAQLDKSGLPSDRFFAERPEGSVSTLKIQRTQQEDSAVYLCASRIGTVRSGELFFGEGSRLTVL.

This chain links TRBV7-2 with TRBJ2-3; maybe TRBD2 (7 bases). The ends were cut back, 4 bases at V and 8 bases at J, with 16 bases in the middle. CDR3 size: 14 residues. The V gene's germline CDR1 is SGHTA and CDR2 FQGNSA. This CDR3 is CASSSLQGRGTQYF. CDR3 sequence (DNA): TGTGCCAGCAGCTCACTTCAGGGGAGGGGTACGCAGTATTTT. The variable domain in full, completed from reference TRBV7-2 and TRBJ2-3, reads GAGVSQSPSNKVTEKGKDVELRCDPISGHTALYWYRQSLGQGLEFLIYFQGNSAPDKSGLPSDRFSAERTGGSVSTLTIQRTQQEDSAVYLCASSSLQGRGTQYFGPGTRLTVL.

This clonotype was seen repeatedly, ten times or more. The J gene is TRBJ2-6, the V gene TRBV6-5; 7 bases map to TRBD1. The CDR3 extends over 17 amino acids. Trimming took 2 bases from V and 2 from J; bases not matched to a gene: 6. Germline V gene sequence: CDR1 MNHEY, CDR2 SVGAGI. DNA for the CDR3: TGTGCCAGCAGTTACAGGGGGCTCACAACTGGGGCCAACGTCCTGACTTTC. This codes for CASSYRGLTTGANVLTF.

Ten or more counts support this clonotype. The chain uses TRBV5-1 and TRBJ2-4; 8 nucleotides line up with TRBD1. The CDR3 loop spans 15 amino acids. Trimming at V came to 2 bases and at J to 6 bases, leaving 7 bases not matched to a gene. Germline V CDR1 and CDR2: SGHRS, YFSETQ. DNA of the CDR3: TGCGCCAGCAGCTTCTTAGCAGGGGGCGGAAACATTCAGTACTTC. This encodes CASSFLAGGGNIQYF.

The chain carries TRBV6-5 and TRBJ1-1; D gene unclear. Germline V lookup: CDR1 MNHEY, CDR2 SVGAGI. The CDR3 length is 16 residues. V was pared by 2 bases and J by 5 bases, with 18 bases between. CDR3 sequence (DNA): TGTGCCAGCAGTTACGTTGGGTTTTGGGAGATGACTGAAGCTTTCTTT. This codes for CASSYVGFWEMTEAFF.

About this clonotype: A much bigger clone sits one base away, suggesting this may be a read error. The chain carries TRBV7-2 and TRBJ2-7, with 8 bases matching TRBD1. The J segment lost 5 bases and the V segment lost 1 base, leaving 10 bases of the junction unmatched. Germline V gene lookup returns CDR1 SGHTA and CDR2 FQGNSA. The CDR3 is 16 amino acids. The DNA of the CDR3 is TGTGCCAGCAGCTTAGGCCCCAGGACAGGGAACAACGAGCAGTACTTC. Amino acids: CASSLGPRTGNNEQYF.

This clonotype was detected a few times. The chain links TRBV11-1 to TRBJ1-2; no reliable D call. Trimming removed 2 bases at V and 3 bases at J, with 7 bases between. This CDR3 has 13 residues. Per germline, CDR1 SGHAT and CDR2 FQDESV (reference sequence). For the CDR3, the DNA is TGTGCCAGCAGCTTATGGGGAGACTATGGCTACACCTTC. This gives the protein CASSLWGDYGYTF.

This clonotype was seen only a few times. The chain is built from TRBV20-1 and TRBJ2-1, with 11 bases matching TRBD2. Trimming cost V 1 base and J 4 bases; bases outside gene matches: 6. Germline V lookup: CDR1 DFQATT, CDR2 SNEGSKA (reference sequence). The CDR3 is made up of 16 amino acids. CDR3 sequence: CSARVNSGGGYNEQFF. In DNA, the CDR3 is TGCAGTGCTAGAGTTAATAGCGGGGGGGGGTACAATGAGCAGTTCTTC.

This chain links TRBV5-1 with TRBJ2-3; TRBD2 might be the D (5 bases). Per the germline V gene, CDR1 is SGHRS and CDR2 is YFSETQ. Trimming took off 0 bases at V and 4 bases at J, with 15 bases between the two ends. The CDR3 length is 16 residues. In nucleotides, the CDR3 is TGCGCCAGCAGCTTGGCCGGCTTAGGAGGTGCAGATACGCAGTATTTT. Translated, it gives CASSLAGLGGADTQYF. The entire variable domain, with the rest obtained from reference TRBV5-1 and TRBJ2-3, is as follows: KAGVTQTPRYLIKTRGQQVTLSCSPISGHRSVSWYQQTPGQGLQFLFEYFSETQRNKGNFPGRFSGRQFSNSRSEMNVSTLELGDSALYLCASSLAGLGGADTQYFGPGTRLTVL.

Of note for this clonotype: Its ends do not fully match the called genes, so a read error is possible. The chain uses TRBV7-2 and TRBJ2-1, with 7 bases that match TRBD1. In germline, CDR1 is SGHTA, CDR2 FQGNSA. The CDR3 totals 13 residues. The CDR3 DNA is TGTGCCGGCAGCATACAGGGGTTCGATGAGCAGTTCTTC. This translates into CAGSIQGFDEQFF. Full variable domain (rest looked up from reference TRBV7-2 and TRBJ2-1): GAGVSQSPSNKVTEKGKDVELRCDPISGHTALYWYRQSLGQGLEFLIYFQGNSAPDKSGLPSDRFSAERTGGSVSTLTIQRTQQEDSAVYLCAGSIQGFDEQFFGPGTRLTVL.

V is TRBV11-1 and J is TRBJ1-6, with 9 bases identical to TRBD1. The J segment lost 0 bases and the V segment lost 1 base, leaving 13 bases of the junction unmatched. The CDR3 is made up of 21 amino acids. Per the germline V gene, CDR1 is SGHAT and CDR2 is FQDESV (reference sequence). The CDR3 DNA is TGTGCCAGCAGCTTAGTTCGGGGGGAGGACAGGGGTACCTCCTATAATTCACCCCTCCACTTT. Its protein product is CASSLVRGEDRGTSYNSPLHF. Full variable domain (outside the CDR3, taken from reference TRBV11-1 and TRBJ1-6): EAEVAQSPRYKITEKSQAVAFWCDPISGHATLYWYRQILGQGPELLVQFQDESVVDDSQLPKDRFSAERLKGVDSTLKIQPAELGDSAMYLCASSLVRGEDRGTSYNSPLHFGNGTRLTVT.

The V and J genes are TRBV29-1 and TRBJ1-1; D uncertain. V was clipped by 5 bases and J by 1 base, with 11 bases between them. Germline CDR1 SQVTM, CDR2 ANQGSEA. The CDR3 runs 13 residues. The CDR3 protein is CSVLMNWNTEAFF. The DNA of the CDR3 is TGCAGCGTTTTGATGAATTGGAACACTGAAGCTTTCTTT.

This clonotype was counted between two and nine times. The rearrangement uses TRBV14 and TRBJ1-6; 7 nucleotides align to TRBD1. V was clipped by 3 bases and J by 7 bases; unmatched bases: 6. Germline V lookup: CDR1 SGHDN, CDR2 FVKESK. The CDR3 is 15 residues long. The CDR3, as DNA: TGTGCCAGCAGCCAGGGAGGGGGCTTGAATTCACCCCTCCACTTT. Translating gives CASSQGGGLNSPLHF.

The table lists this clonotype with a few counts. The chain carries TRBV9 and TRBJ1-4, with D possibly TRBD1 on 5 matching bases. Trimming pared 3 bases from V and 3 bases from J, leaving 9 bases between. The CDR3 sequence is 14 residues long. The germline V gene encodes CDR1 SGDLS and CDR2 YYNGEE. This chain's CDR3 is CASSEAGPNEKLFF. The CDR3 coding sequence is TGTGCCAGCAGCGAGGCGGGACCTAATGAAAAACTGTTTTTT.

In this sample, this clonotype turned up many times. The chain recombines TRBV7-2 with TRBJ1-3; D is undetermined. The ends were cut back, 1 base at V and 0 bases at J, with 4 bases in the middle. Germline assignment: CDR1 SGHTA and CDR2 FQGNSA. The CDR3 sequence is 14 residues long. The DNA for the CDR3 is TGTGCCAGCAGCTTAGGGAGCTCTGGAAACACCATATATTTT. Translating it yields CASSLGSSGNTIYF.

The chain carries TRBV7-2 and TRBJ2-7; D gene uncertain. V was pared by 1 base and J by 3 bases, with 10 bases between. The CDR3 sequence is 14 residues long. CDR1 and CDR2 from the germline V gene are SGHTA and FQGNSA. The CDR3 DNA sequence: TGTGCCAGCAGCTTAGAGGTCAACTACTACGAGCAGTACTTC. Protein sequence: CASSLEVNYYEQYF.

The rearrangement uses TRBV18 and TRBJ1-5; D is unclear. The germline V gene encodes CDR1 KGHSH and CDR2 LQKENI. The CDR3 covers 16 residues. Trimming took off 3 bases at V and 1 base at J, with 13 bases between the two ends. The CDR3 DNA is TGTGCCAGCTCACCTAGACGAGTTTTGAGCAATCAGCCCCAGCATTTT. Its translation: CASSPRRVLSNQPQHF. The complete variable domain, with remaining parts taken from reference TRBV18 and TRBJ1-5, reads NAGVMQNPRHLVRRRGQEARLRCSPMKGHSHVYWYRQLPEEGLKFMVYLQKENIIDESGMPKERFSAEFPKEGPSILRIQQVVRGDSAAYFCASSPRRVLSNQPQHFGDGTRLSIL.

This clonotype was counted between two and nine times. A clone one base away is much larger, so this may be a read error. V and J are TRBV7-9 and TRBJ2-5, with D tentatively TRBD2 (6 bases). CDR1 is SEHNR, CDR2 FQNEAQ, per germline (reference sequence). The CDR3 totals 15 residues. V was shortened by 8 bases and J by 11 bases, with 27 bases between the two germline ends. The DNA of the CDR3 is TGTGCCAGCCTTAGCAGACTAGTCGGCGGGAATGAGCAGTACTTC. Translated, it gives CASLSRLVGGNEQYF.

In this sample, this clonotype turned up many times. The rearrangement links TRBV12-3 or TRBV12-4 to TRBJ2-5, with 10 bases that match TRBD2. Trimming cost V 3 bases and J 1 base; bases outside gene matches: 5. CDR3 length equals 16 residues. The CDR3 sequence is CASSLKRGGIQETQYF. DNA for the CDR3: TGTGCCAGCAGTTTGAAGCGGGGGGGTATCCAAGAGACCCAGTACTTC.